These T cell receptor beta chains were read from a single sample in a study of blood T cell repertoires in COVID-19. Measured with immunoSEQ multiplex PCR; TCRdb has only the in-frame clones, and not every one. The sample shows around 100,000 clones, around 92% of them seen only once. Material: peripheral blood. The receptors stem from a man aged 18 to 30 with acute or convalescent COVID-19. Each CDR3 is given with its conserved first and last residue. D genes are given only for firm matches. Expanded clones get a size class; other rows say once, few or many, or leave the size out.

d_gene,abundance,j_gene,v_gene,CDR3nt,CDR3aa
NA,NA,TRBJ2-2,TRBV24-1,TGTGCCACCAGTGCCGCGTACGCGGGGAGCCACACCGGGGAGCTGTTTTTT,CATSAAYAGSHTGELFF
TRBD1,NA,TRBJ1-2,TRBV7-9,TGTGCCAGCAGCTCCTCGAGGGGACAGGCTTATGGCTACACCTTC,CASSSSRGQAYGYTF
NA,NA,TRBJ2-7,TRBV10-2,TGCGCCAGCAGCATATACAGGGCTGGGACCTACGAGCAGTACTTC,CASSIYRAGTYEQYF
NA,NA,TRBJ2-3,TRBV29-1,TGCAGCGTTGACTTTATGGACAGAGCTAGCACAGATACGCAGTATTTT,CSVDFMDRASTDTQYF
NA,NA,TRBJ1-4,TRBV7-9,TGTGCCAGTACAGGGTCGGATGAAAAACTGTTTTTT,CASTGSDEKLFF
TRBD2,NA,TRBJ2-7,TRBV14,TGTGCCAGCAGCCCGAAGGGCCCTCTAGCGGGAGGGCCATACGGGCCGGGGGAGCAGTACTTC,CASSPKGPLAGGPYGPGEQYF
TRBD2,once,TRBJ2-1,TRBV19,TGTGCCACCGAGGCAAGGCTAGCGGGAGGATCCTACAATGAGCAGTTCTTC,CATEARLAGGSYNEQFF
TRBD1,NA,TRBJ2-7,TRBV3-1/TRBV3-2,TGTGCCAGCAGCCGTGCCGGGACAGTCTCCTACGAGCAGTACTTC,CASSRAGTVSYEQYF
NA,NA,TRBJ1-2,TRBV10-2,TGCGCCAGCAGCTCCGGTCGTGGCTACACCTTC,CASSSGRGYTF
TRBD1,NA,TRBJ1-6,TRBV9,TGTGCCAGCAGCCCACGGACAGGGAATTCACCCCTCCACTTT,CASSPRTGNSPLHF
TRBD1,NA,TRBJ2-3,TRBV5-4,TGTGCCAGTGGGGGACAGATCACAGATACGCAGTATTTT,CASGGQITDTQYF
NA,NA,TRBJ2-7,TRBV5-8,TGTGCCAGCAGCCGTACAGTCTCCTACGAGCAGTACTTC,CASSRTVSYEQYF
TRBD1,NA,TRBJ2-3,TRBV5-1,TGCGCCAGCAGCTCCGGGACAGGGGTTGGGTTGGGCACAGATACGCAGTATTTT,CASSSGTGVGLGTDTQYF
NA,few,TRBJ2-1,TRBV7-8,TGTGCCAGCAGCTTAGCGGGGCCGGTCTCCTACAATGAGCAGTTCTTC,CASSLAGPVSYNEQFF
NA,NA,TRBJ1-3,TRBV10-2,TGCGCCAGCAGTGAGACCGGCGGTACTGGAAACACCATATATTTT,CASSETGGTGNTIYF
TRBD1,once,TRBJ1-1,TRBV9,TGTGCCAGCAGCCCTCACAGGGGGCCCAATACTGGCTATGAAGCTTTCTTT,CASSPHRGPNTGYEAFF